The clone carrying this T cell receptor (beta chain) was picked up a small number of times. This sample is part of a study of T cell responses to AZD1222 COVID-19 vaccine. The data were produced by immunoSEQ multiplex PCR, yet TCRdb's version contains in-frame clones alone and is incomplete. The repertoire holds 150,000 to 200,000 clones, with under 95% as singletons. The CDR3 contains 11 residues. Trimming stripped 4 bases from V and 7 bases from J, with 7 bases between. The material sequenced was peripheral blood, taken 28 days after the second AZD1222 dose. This chain links TRBV12-3 or TRBV12-4 with TRBJ1-2; D ambiguous. The sequence was collected from an adult who received the AZD1222 COVID-19 vaccine. The CDR3 region is CASSSVGGYTF. CDR3 sequence (DNA): TGTGCCAGCAGTTCTGTAGGTGGCTACACCTTC.